The present entry profiles one T cell receptor (beta chain) with its context. The data originate from a study of blood T cells in healthy people across ages. Together with a sample-barcoded 5' primer, a J-beta primer mix was included in a second PCR lasting about 7 to 11 cycles. TCRdb independently ran MiXCR on the 5' RACE reads; one entry per CDR3 protein. The table lists over 1,500,000 distinct CDR3 sequences, just under 50% of them singletons. This CDR3 spans 14 amino acids. Germline CDR1 and CDR2: DFQATT and SNEGSKA (reference sequence). V lost 5 bases and J lost 5; bases outside the gene matches: 9.

The specimen sequenced was blood. The source is a woman in her 40s in good health. V usage is TRBV20-1 and J usage is TRBJ2-5; 9 bases agree with TRBD1. This CDR3 is CSAPNRGRAETQYF. The CDR3 coding sequence is TGCAGTGCTCCGAACAGGGGGCGTGCGGAGACCCAGTACTTC.